Listed below are T cell receptor beta chains from one sample, sequenced in a study of shared clonotypes between healthy human individuals. Clones were sequenced by immunoSEQ multiplex PCR, and TCRdb holds only the in-frame ones, with some missing. The sample consists of roughly 500,000 clones, about 76% of them appearing once. Sequenced material: PBMCs. These TCRs come from a woman in her 40s in good health. Some clones in this sample may be carry-over from other donors' samples. Both conserved end residues are part of each CDR3. A D gene is named only where the DNA matches it firmly. Size tells how often a clone was seen (once, few, many) or the class of an expanded clone, and some rows leave it out.

J,D,size,V,DNA,CDR3
TRBJ1-5,-,-,TRBV28,TGTGCCAGCGGGGGGGGCTTGAATCAGCCCCAGCATTTT,CASGGGLNQPQHF
TRBJ1-2,TRBD1,few,TRBV5-1,TGCGCCAGCAGCATCCAGACAGGGGGCGGGAGCTACACCTTC,CASSIQTGGGSYTF
TRBJ2-1,-,-,TRBV5-8,TGTGCCAGCAGCTTGGGACCATACCACTTCTTC,CASSLGPYHFF
TRBJ1-2,-,-,TRBV21-1,TGTGCCAGCAGCAAAAGACCGCTCTACAGGGGGCGCGGGCATGGCTACACCTTC,CASSKRPLYRGRGHGYTF
TRBJ1-1,TRBD1,-,TRBV18,TGTGCCAGCTCACCACTTGGGACAGTGAACACTGAAGCTTTCTTT,CASSPLGTVNTEAFF
TRBJ2-5,TRBD1,-,TRBV5-8,TGTGCCAGCAGCTTGGGGGGACAGGGTTTGGAGACCCAGTACTTC,CASSLGGQGLETQYF
TRBJ1-1,TRBD1,few,TRBV10-3,TGTGCCATCAGGCGGGACAGATCCTATGAAGCTTTCTTT,CAIRRDRSYEAFF
TRBJ2-5,-,-,TRBV13,TGTGCCAGCAGAATCCTGGACAGTGTGGGGGAGACCCAGTACTTC,CASRILDSVGETQYF
TRBJ2-7,TRBD1,-,TRBV10-3,TGTGCCATCAAGAAAGGTAGGACAGGGCGATCCTACGAGCAGTACTTC,CAIKKGRTGRSYEQYF
TRBJ2-3,-,-,TRBV5-1,TGCGCCAGCAGCTTTGTAGGGGCCGGCACAGATACGCAGTATTTT,CASSFVGAGTDTQYF
TRBJ1-5,-,-,TRBV28,TGTGCCAGCAGTGGGGCCCAAGGCTATCAGCCCCAGCATTTT,CASSGAQGYQPQHF
TRBJ2-7,TRBD1,-,TRBV6-5,TGTGCCAGCAGCAGCCGGGACAGGGGACCCTACGAGCAGTACTTC,CASSSRDRGPYEQYF
TRBJ2-1,TRBD2,-,TRBV9,TGTGCCAGCAGCGTAGTAGCGGGAGGCTACAATGAGCAGTTCTTC,CASSVVAGGYNEQFF
TRBJ2-5,-,-,TRBV6-1,TGTGCCAGCACCCTGCCGGGTAACCAAGAGACCCAGTACTTC,CASTLPGNQETQYF
TRBJ2-5,TRBD2,-,TRBV25-1,TGTGCCAGCAGTGAATTGCTAGCGGGAGCTGAGACCCAGTACTTC,CASSELLAGAETQYF
TRBJ2-3,-,few,TRBV5-1,TGCGCCAGCAGCTCGGACAGAAACACAGATACGCAGTATTTT,CASSSDRNTDTQYF
TRBJ2-3,TRBD2,-,TRBV7-2,TGTGCCAGCAGCCCCAATTTGGCGGGAGGCACAGATACGCAGTATTTT,CASSPNLAGGTDTQYF
TRBJ2-2,TRBD1,-,TRBV27,TGTGCCAGCAGTACTCGGACAGGGCTGAACACCGGGGAGCTGTTTTTT,CASSTRTGLNTGELFF
TRBJ1-4,-,-,TRBV28,TGTGCCAGCAGTTTAGAGGGAGCATCTAATGAAAAACTGTTTTTT,CASSLEGASNEKLFF
TRBJ1-3,-,-,TRBV28,TGTGCCAGCAGCCGAGAGGCACGGGGAGGCTCTGGAAACACCATATATTTT,CASSREARGGSGNTIYF
TRBJ2-7,TRBD1,-,TRBV11-2,TGTGCCAGCAGCTTTGACAGGGTTCCCATCGAGCAGTACTTC,CASSFDRVPIEQYF
TRBJ2-1,TRBD1,-,TRBV9,TGTGCCAGCAGCGTAGATTCGGGACAGGTGTTCAATGAGCAGTTCTTC,CASSVDSGQVFNEQFF
TRBJ1-2,TRBD1,-,TRBV6-1,TGTGCCAGCAGTCCCCCGGGACAGCGCAACTATGGCTACACCTTC,CASSPPGQRNYGYTF
TRBJ2-5,TRBD2,-,TRBV10-2,TGCGCCAGGGCGGGGACTAGTGACTTC,CARAGTSDF
TRBJ2-7,TRBD2,-,TRBV19,TGTGCCAGTAGTATCGGTCCTAGCGGGATCTACGAGCAGTACTTC,CASSIGPSGIYEQYF
TRBJ1-2,-,-,TRBV5-5,TGTGCCAGCAGCTACTACGATGGCTACACCTTC,CASSYYDGYTF
TRBJ1-1,-,-,TRBV30,TGTGCCTGGAGGTCAGGGACACTGGGAGCTTTCTTT,CAWRSGTLGAFF
TRBJ2-7,TRBD1,-,TRBV7-9,TGTGCCAGCAGCTCTACAGGGGGGTCCTACGAGCAGTACTTC,CASSSTGGSYEQYF
TRBJ1-5,-,-,TRBV2,TGTGCCAGCAGTGTGGGGGCAGCCGACAATCAGCCCCAGCATTTT,CASSVGAADNQPQHF
TRBJ2-5,-,-,TRBV7-6,TGTGCCAGCAGCTTAGACCCTTCTCGGACCCAGTACTTC,CASSLDPSRTQYF
TRBJ2-3,TRBD1,-,TRBV5-1,TGCGCCAGCACCCAAACAGGGGGACTTCGCACAGATACGCAGTATTTT,CASTQTGGLRTDTQYF